This is a list of T cell receptor beta chains from one sample in a study of CD4 and CD8 cells across lung adenocarcinoma regions. MiXCR, applied by TCRdb to the PCR reads, yields one record per CDR3 protein. The sample lists 9,500 to 11,000 distinct CDR3 sequences; about 61% were seen once. Input material: CD8+ T cells from the margin of a lung tumor. The receptors stem from a male donor with lung adenocarcinoma. The CD4 and CD8 labels of this study may be unreliable. Both conserved end residues are part of each CDR3. Only some rows state a clone size, as once, few, many or a class for expanded clones.

j_gene	abundance	v_gene	CDR3aa
TRBJ2-3	once	TRBV6-5	CAWRYWNTDMQYF
TRBJ2-3	.	TRBV6-1	CASGGRAVGTGEQYF
TRBJ1-4	.	TRBV4-1	CASSQDLTGTGNEKLFF
TRBJ2-1	few	TRBV7-2	CASSRIGTESYEQFF
.	once	TRBV6-1	CAGRGGGEPDTQYF
.	.	TRBV6-5	CASSYAPTRGYEQYF
TRBJ2-5	.	TRBV6-1	CASSVHQETQYF
TRBJ2-3	.	TRBV7-2	CASSLFGLAGGNEDTQYF
TRBJ2-1	.	TRBV6-5	CASSYATGAYNEQFF
.	once	TRBV10-1	CASSSGTGGKETQYF
TRBJ2-3	.	TRBV6-1	CASSSGQGHTDTQYF
TRBJ2-5	medium-sized	TRBV6-5	CASSYGGMGETQYF
TRBJ2-3	few	TRBV6-5	CASSYSGRSTDTQYF
TRBJ2-5	.	TRBV6-1	CASSQNSGMVGEQYF
TRBJ2-1	.	TRBV7-2	CASSLGDYLNEQFF
TRBJ2-6	.	TRBV5-1	CASQGGQGTGANVLTF
TRBJ2-3	once	TRBV6-1	CASSEAGLGVRDMQYF
TRBJ2-5	.	TRBV6-1	CAFSGEGETQYF